These T cell receptor beta chains were read from a single sample in a study of blood T cell repertoires in COVID-19. Generated by immunoSEQ multiplex PCR, the TCRdb table keeps only in-frame clones and is missing some. The sample holds some 200,000 clones; roughly 94% are singletons and the top ten take 0.6% to 0.9%. Sequencing was performed on peripheral blood. The receptor source for this set is a man aged 25 to 40 with COVID-19, enrolled during active disease. Each CDR3 is given with its conserved first and last residue. The order of the fields is J gene, D gene, V gene, clone size, CDR3 DNA, CDR3 protein. A D gene is named only where the DNA matches it firmly. The size of a clone is reported for some rows only, either as once, few or many, or as a class for expanded clones.

j_gene: TRBJ2-3
d_gene: -
v_gene: TRBV5-1
abundance: -
CDR3nt: TGCGCCAGCAGCTTAAAGGGGGCAGATACGCAGTATTTT
CDR3aa: CASSLKGADTQYF

j_gene: TRBJ1-6
d_gene: TRBD1
v_gene: TRBV27
abundance: -
CDR3nt: TGTGCCAGCAGTTCCACAGGGGATCTCGGTTCACCCCTCCACTTT
CDR3aa: CASSSTGDLGSPLHF

j_gene: TRBJ2-7
d_gene: TRBD1
v_gene: TRBV19
abundance: -
CDR3nt: TGTGCCAGTAGTCCACGACAGGGAACGGGCTACGAGCAGTACTTC
CDR3aa: CASSPRQGTGYEQYF

j_gene: TRBJ1-4
d_gene: -
v_gene: TRBV5-1
abundance: -
CDR3nt: TGCGCCAGCAGCCCGGGACACCTTAATGAAAAACTGTTTTTT
CDR3aa: CASSPGHLNEKLFF

j_gene: TRBJ1-1
d_gene: TRBD1
v_gene: TRBV4-2
abundance: -
CDR3nt: TGTGCCAGCAGCCCAGGGACAGCCAATGAGGAAGCTTTCTTT
CDR3aa: CASSPGTANEEAFF

j_gene: TRBJ2-2
d_gene: TRBD2
v_gene: TRBV19
abundance: -
CDR3nt: TGTGCCAGTAGTATAGATTGGGACTACTACACCGGGGAGCTGTTTTTT
CDR3aa: CASSIDWDYYTGELFF

j_gene: TRBJ1-2
d_gene: TRBD1
v_gene: TRBV5-4
abundance: -
CDR3nt: TGTGCCAGCAGCTTGGGGCAGGGGGCCAACTATGGCTACACCTTC
CDR3aa: CASSLGQGANYGYTF

j_gene: TRBJ2-3
d_gene: -
v_gene: TRBV19
abundance: -
CDR3nt: TGTGCCAGCAATCTAGCAGTCACAGATACGCAGTATTTT
CDR3aa: CASNLAVTDTQYF

j_gene: TRBJ2-3
d_gene: -
v_gene: TRBV2
abundance: -
CDR3nt: TGTGCCAGCTCGGACGGGGGGCCACGAAATACGCAGTATTTT
CDR3aa: CASSDGGPRNTQYF

j_gene: TRBJ1-1
d_gene: -
v_gene: TRBV29-1
abundance: -
CDR3nt: TGCAGCGGGAGAGACCGATGGAAAGACACTGAAGCTTTCTTT
CDR3aa: CSGRDRWKDTEAFF

j_gene: TRBJ1-6
d_gene: -
v_gene: TRBV19
abundance: -
CDR3nt: TGTGCCAGTAGCCTCACGGGTAATTCACCCCTCCACTTT
CDR3aa: CASSLTGNSPLHF

j_gene: TRBJ2-3
d_gene: TRBD2
v_gene: TRBV20-1
abundance: once
CDR3nt: TGCAGTGCTAGTACTAGCGGCAAGGGAGATACGCAGTATTTT
CDR3aa: CSASTSGKGDTQYF

j_gene: TRBJ1-1
d_gene: TRBD1
v_gene: TRBV5-4
abundance: -
CDR3nt: TGTGCCAGCAGCGACCGGGACAGGAGTGAAGCTTTCTTT
CDR3aa: CASSDRDRSEAFF

j_gene: TRBJ2-7
d_gene: -
v_gene: TRBV3-1/TRBV3-2
abundance: -
CDR3nt: TGTGCCAGCAGCCAACTAGCGTGGGAGCAGTACTTC
CDR3aa: CASSQLAWEQYF

j_gene: TRBJ2-1
d_gene: TRBD2
v_gene: TRBV2
abundance: -
CDR3nt: TGTGCCAGCAGTGAAAGTTTATTTAGCGGGGGAAACAATGAGCAGTTCTTC
CDR3aa: CASSESLFSGGNNEQFF

j_gene: TRBJ1-6
d_gene: -
v_gene: TRBV7-9
abundance: -
CDR3nt: TGTGCCAGCAGCTTATCAGGAGGCGATTCACCCCTCCACTTT
CDR3aa: CASSLSGGDSPLHF

j_gene: TRBJ2-5
d_gene: -
v_gene: TRBV5-5
abundance: once
CDR3nt: TGTGCCAGCAGCTTGGTTGGCCAACGAGAGACCCAGTACTTC
CDR3aa: CASSLVGQRETQYF

j_gene: TRBJ1-1
d_gene: TRBD1
v_gene: TRBV7-6
abundance: -
CDR3nt: TGTGCCAGCAGCTTGACAGGGGAGACTGAAGCTTTCTTT
CDR3aa: CASSLTGETEAFF

j_gene: TRBJ2-3
d_gene: -
v_gene: TRBV6-7
abundance: -
CDR3nt: TGTGCCAGCAGTTGTGGACAGACAGATACGCAGTATTTT
CDR3aa: CASSCGQTDTQYF

j_gene: TRBJ1-2
d_gene: -
v_gene: TRBV12-3/TRBV12-4
abundance: -
CDR3nt: TGTGCCAGCAGTTTGGGGACTTTTGGCTACACCTTC
CDR3aa: CASSLGTFGYTF

j_gene: TRBJ1-6
d_gene: TRBD1
v_gene: TRBV5-6
abundance: -
CDR3nt: TGTGCCAGCAGCAAGGGACAGGGCCGGGGATTTTATAATTCACCCCTCCACTTT
CDR3aa: CASSKGQGRGFYNSPLHF

j_gene: TRBJ2-3
d_gene: TRBD2
v_gene: TRBV3-1/TRBV3-2
abundance: -
CDR3nt: TGTGCCAGCAGCCAAGAGCGCCCGACTAGCGGGGGGGCCAACACAGATACGCAGTATTTT
CDR3aa: CASSQERPTSGGANTDTQYF

j_gene: TRBJ2-1
d_gene: TRBD1
v_gene: TRBV6-4
abundance: -
CDR3nt: TGTGCCAGCAGTGTGGGACAGGACTACAATGAGCAGTTCTTC
CDR3aa: CASSVGQDYNEQFF

j_gene: TRBJ1-2
d_gene: -
v_gene: TRBV3-1/TRBV3-2
abundance: -
CDR3nt: TGTGCCAGCAGCCAAGGCCCAGGCTACTATGGCTACACCTTC
CDR3aa: CASSQGPGYYGYTF

j_gene: TRBJ2-7
d_gene: -
v_gene: TRBV5-6
abundance: -
CDR3nt: TGTGCCAGCAGCTTGGGCAGGGGGGCATACTACGAGCAGTACTTC
CDR3aa: CASSLGRGAYYEQYF

j_gene: TRBJ2-6
d_gene: -
v_gene: TRBV5-4
abundance: -
CDR3nt: TGTGCCAGCAGCTTAGCGGCTGGGGCCAACGTCCTGACTTTC
CDR3aa: CASSLAAGANVLTF